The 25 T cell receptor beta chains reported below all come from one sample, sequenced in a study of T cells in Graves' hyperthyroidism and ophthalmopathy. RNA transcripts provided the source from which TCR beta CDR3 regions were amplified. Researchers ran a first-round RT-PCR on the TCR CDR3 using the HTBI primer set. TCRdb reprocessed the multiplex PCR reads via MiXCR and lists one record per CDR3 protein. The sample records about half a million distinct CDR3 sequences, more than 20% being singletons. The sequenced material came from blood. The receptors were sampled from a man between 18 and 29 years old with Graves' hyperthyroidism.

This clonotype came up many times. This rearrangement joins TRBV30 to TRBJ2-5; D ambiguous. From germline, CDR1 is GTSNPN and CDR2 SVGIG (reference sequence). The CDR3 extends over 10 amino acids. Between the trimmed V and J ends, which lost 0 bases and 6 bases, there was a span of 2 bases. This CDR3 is CAWSVQTQYF. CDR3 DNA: TGTGCCTGGAGTGTTCAGACCCAGTACTTC.

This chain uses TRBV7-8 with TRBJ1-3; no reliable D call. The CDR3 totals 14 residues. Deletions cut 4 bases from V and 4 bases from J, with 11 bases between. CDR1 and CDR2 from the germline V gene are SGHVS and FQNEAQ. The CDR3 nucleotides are TGTGCCAGCAGCTCGTTAGGCGGGGGAAACACCATATATTTT. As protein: CASSSLGGGNTIYF.

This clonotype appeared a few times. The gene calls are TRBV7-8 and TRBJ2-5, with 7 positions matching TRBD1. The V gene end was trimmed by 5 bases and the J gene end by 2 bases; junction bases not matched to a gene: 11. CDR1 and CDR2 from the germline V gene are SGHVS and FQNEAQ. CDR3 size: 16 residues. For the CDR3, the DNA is TGTGCCAGCAGCACTGACAGGGTATGGGGGCAAGAGACCCAGTACTTC. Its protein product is CASSTDRVWGQETQYF.

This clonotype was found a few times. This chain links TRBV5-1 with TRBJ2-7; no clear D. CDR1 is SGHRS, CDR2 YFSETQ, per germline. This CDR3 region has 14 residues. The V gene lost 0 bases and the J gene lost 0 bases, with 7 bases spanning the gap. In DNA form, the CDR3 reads TGCGCCAGCAGCTTGGAGAAGGCCTCCTACGAGCAGTACTTC. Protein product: CASSLEKASYEQYF.

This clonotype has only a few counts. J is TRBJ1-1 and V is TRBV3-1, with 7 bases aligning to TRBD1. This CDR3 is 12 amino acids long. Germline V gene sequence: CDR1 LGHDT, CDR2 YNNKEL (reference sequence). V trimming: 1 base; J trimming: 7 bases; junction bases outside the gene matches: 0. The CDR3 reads CASSQAGGEAFF. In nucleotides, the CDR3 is TGTGCCAGCAGCCAAGCAGGGGGTGAAGCTTTCTTT.

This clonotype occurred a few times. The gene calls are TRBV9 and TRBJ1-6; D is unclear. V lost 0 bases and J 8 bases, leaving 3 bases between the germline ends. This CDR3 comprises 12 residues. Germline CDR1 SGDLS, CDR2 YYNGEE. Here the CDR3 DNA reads TGTGCCAGCAGCGTAGGGGATTCACCCCTCCACTTT. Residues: CASSVGDSPLHF. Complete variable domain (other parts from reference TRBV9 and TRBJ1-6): DSGVTQTPKHLITATGQRVTLRCSPRSGDLSVYWYQQSLDQGLQFLIQYYNGEERAKGNILERFSAQQFPDLHSELNLSSLELGDSALYFCASSVGDSPLHFGNGTRLTVT.

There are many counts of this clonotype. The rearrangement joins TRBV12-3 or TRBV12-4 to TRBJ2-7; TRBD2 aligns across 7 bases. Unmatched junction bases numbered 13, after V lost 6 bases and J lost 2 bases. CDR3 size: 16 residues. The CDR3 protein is CASSDLVGRGTYEQYF. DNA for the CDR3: TGTGCCAGCAGCGACCTGGTCGGGCGGGGGACCTACGAGCAGTACTTC.

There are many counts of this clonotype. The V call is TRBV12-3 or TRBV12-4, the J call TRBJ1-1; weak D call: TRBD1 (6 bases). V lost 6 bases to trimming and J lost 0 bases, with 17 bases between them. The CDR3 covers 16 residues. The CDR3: CASSRDLTGLNTEAFF. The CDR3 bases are TGTGCCAGCAGCCGTGATTTGACAGGATTGAACACTGAAGCTTTCTTT.

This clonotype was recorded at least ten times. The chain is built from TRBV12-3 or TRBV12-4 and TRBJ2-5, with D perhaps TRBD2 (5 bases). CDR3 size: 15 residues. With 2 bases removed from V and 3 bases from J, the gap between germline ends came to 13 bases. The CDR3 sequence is CASSLRLGGKETQYF. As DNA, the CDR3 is TGTGCCAGCAGTTTACGGCTAGGAGGAAAAGAGACCCAGTACTTC.

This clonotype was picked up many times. CDR3: CASPGRGDQPQHF. For the CDR3, the DNA is TGTGCCAGCCCGGGTAGGGGCGATCAGCCCCAGCATTTT. The J gene is TRBJ1-5, the V gene TRBV6-1; D is perhaps TRBD1 (5 bases). Trimming removed 8 bases at V and 5 bases at J, with 13 bases between. The CDR3 spans 13 residues. CDR1 is MNHNS, CDR2 SASEGT, per germline.

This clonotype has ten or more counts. The CDR3 loop reads CASSYSGTGVNQPQHF. DNA of the CDR3: TGTGCCAGCAGTTACTCTGGGACAGGGGTTAATCAGCCCCAGCATTTT. V is TRBV6-5 and J is TRBJ1-5; 10 nucleotides agree with TRBD1. The CDR3 sequence is 16 residues long. V was clipped by 0 bases and J by 4 bases; unmatched bases: 3. The germline gives CDR1 MNHEY, CDR2 SVGAGI.

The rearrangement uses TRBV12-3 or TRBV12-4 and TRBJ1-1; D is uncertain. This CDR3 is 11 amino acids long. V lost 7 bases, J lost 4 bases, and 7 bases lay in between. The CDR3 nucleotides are TGTGCCAGCACCGTGGGCACTGAAGCTTTCTTT. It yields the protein CASTVGTEAFF.

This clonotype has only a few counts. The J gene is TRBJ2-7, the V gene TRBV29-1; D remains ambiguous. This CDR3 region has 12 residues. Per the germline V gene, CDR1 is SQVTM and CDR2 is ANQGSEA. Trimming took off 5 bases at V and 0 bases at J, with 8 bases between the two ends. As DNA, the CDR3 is TGCAGCGTTAGTGATCCCTCCTACGAGCAGTACTTC. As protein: CSVSDPSYEQYF.

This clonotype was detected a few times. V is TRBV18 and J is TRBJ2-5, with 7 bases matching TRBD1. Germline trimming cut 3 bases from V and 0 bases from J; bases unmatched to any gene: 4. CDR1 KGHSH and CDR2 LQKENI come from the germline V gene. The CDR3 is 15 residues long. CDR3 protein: CASSPGTADQETQYF. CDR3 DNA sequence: TGTGCCAGCTCACCCGGGACAGCCGACCAAGAGACCCAGTACTTC.

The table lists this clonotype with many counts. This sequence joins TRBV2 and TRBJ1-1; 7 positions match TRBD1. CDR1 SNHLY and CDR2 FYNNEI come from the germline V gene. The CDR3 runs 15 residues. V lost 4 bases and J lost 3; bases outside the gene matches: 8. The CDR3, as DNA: TGTGCCAGCAGTGCTAGTAGGGGGCGCGACACTGAAGCTTTCTTT. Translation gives CASSASRGRDTEAFF.

The CDR3 coding sequence is TGCAGCGTGGGGGGGACAGACAATCAGCCCCAGCATTTT. This codes for CSVGGTDNQPQHF. The V gene is TRBV29-1, the J gene TRBJ1-5; TRBD1 matches at 7 bases. The V and J ends lost 6 bases and 3 bases, in that order; junction bases with no gene match: 5. Germline V gene lookup returns CDR1 SQVTM and CDR2 ANQGSEA. The CDR3 runs to 13 residues.

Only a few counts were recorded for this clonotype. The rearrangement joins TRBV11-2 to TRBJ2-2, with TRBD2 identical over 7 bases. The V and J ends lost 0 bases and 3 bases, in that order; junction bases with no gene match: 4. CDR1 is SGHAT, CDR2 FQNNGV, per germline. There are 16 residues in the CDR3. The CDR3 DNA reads TGTGCCAGCAGCTTAGACGCGGGAGCCCACACCGGGGAGCTGTTTTTT. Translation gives CASSLDAGAHTGELFF.

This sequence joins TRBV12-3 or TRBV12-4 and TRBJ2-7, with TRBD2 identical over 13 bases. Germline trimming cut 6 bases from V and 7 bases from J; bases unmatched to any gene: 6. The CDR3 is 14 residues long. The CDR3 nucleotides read TGTGCCAGCAGCGGACTAGCGGGAGCTTTTGAGCAGTACTTC. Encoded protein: CASSGLAGAFEQYF.

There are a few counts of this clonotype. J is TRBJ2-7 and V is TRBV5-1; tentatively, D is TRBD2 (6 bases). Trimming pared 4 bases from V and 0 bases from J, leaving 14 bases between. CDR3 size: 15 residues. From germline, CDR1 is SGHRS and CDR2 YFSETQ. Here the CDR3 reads CASSLRTKGSYEQYF. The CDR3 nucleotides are TGCGCCAGCAGCCTGAGGACTAAGGGCTCCTACGAGCAGTACTTC.

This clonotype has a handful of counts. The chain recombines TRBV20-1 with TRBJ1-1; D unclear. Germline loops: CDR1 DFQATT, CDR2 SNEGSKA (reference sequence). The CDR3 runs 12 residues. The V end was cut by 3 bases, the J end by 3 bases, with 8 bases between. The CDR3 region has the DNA TGCAGTGCTAGGGAAACAGACACTGAAGCTTTCTTT. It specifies CSARETDTEAFF.

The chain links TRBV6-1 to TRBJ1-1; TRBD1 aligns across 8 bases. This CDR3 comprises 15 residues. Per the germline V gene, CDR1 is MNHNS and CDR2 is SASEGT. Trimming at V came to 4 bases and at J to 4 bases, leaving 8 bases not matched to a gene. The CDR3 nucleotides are TGTGCCAGCAGTGTGACAGGGGCGTCGGTCACTGAAGCTTTCTTT. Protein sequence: CASSVTGASVTEAFF.

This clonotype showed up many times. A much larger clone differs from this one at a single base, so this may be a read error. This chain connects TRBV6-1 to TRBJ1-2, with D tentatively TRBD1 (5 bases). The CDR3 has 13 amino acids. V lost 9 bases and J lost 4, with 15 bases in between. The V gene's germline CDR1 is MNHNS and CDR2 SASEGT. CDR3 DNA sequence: TGTGCCAGTGCCCCGACAGATTTCTATGGCTACACCTTC. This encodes CASAPTDFYGYTF.

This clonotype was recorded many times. CDR3 amino acids: CASSLASGYTF. The CDR3 coding sequence is TGTGCCAGCAGCTTAGCCTCCGGCTACACCTTC. The J gene is TRBJ1-2, the V gene TRBV7-9; D ambiguous. From germline, CDR1 is SEHNR and CDR2 FQNEAQ (reference sequence). V was clipped by 0 bases and J by 8 bases, with 4 bases between them. The CDR3 length is 11 residues.

CDR3 sequence: CASSLDGRMPYEQYF. Here the CDR3 DNA reads TGTGCCAGCAGTTTAGATGGGCGCATGCCCTACGAGCAGTACTTC. The chain combines TRBV27 with TRBJ2-7, with D hard to call. CDR3 size: 15 residues. The germline V gene has CDR1 MNHEY and CDR2 SMNVEV (reference sequence). The V gene lost 2 bases and the J gene lost 2 bases, with 13 bases spanning the gap.

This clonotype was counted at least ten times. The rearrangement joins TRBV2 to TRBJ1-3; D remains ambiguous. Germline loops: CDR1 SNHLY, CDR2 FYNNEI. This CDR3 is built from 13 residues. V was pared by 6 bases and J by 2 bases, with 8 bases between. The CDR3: CASRSTAGNTIYF. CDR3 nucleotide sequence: TGTGCCAGCAGGAGCACAGCTGGAAACACCATATATTTT.